This T cell receptor (beta chain) appears in the sequencing data of a study of OX40 agonist ivuxolimab in advanced cancers. Whole-study context: Dose-escalation patients had hepatocellular carcinoma, melanoma, renal cell or head and neck cancer. Cohort: 75% to 90% men, mean age approximately 66, aged roughly 23 to 79. General observations from the study: Among the lowest peripheral clonal expansion occurred in 0.1-3.0 mg/kg partial responders.

Losses at the gene ends were 4 bases for V and 3 bases for J; bases not matched to a gene: 6. This CDR3 has 16 amino acids. Looked up from germline, CDR1 is SGHNT and CDR2 is YENEEA. The table came from immunoSEQ multiplex PCR; TCRdb's copy has only in-frame clones and leaves some out. The sample carries under 75,000 clones, roughly nine tenths recorded once. Patients had blood sampled at baseline and again on cycle 4 day 1 and cycle 7 day 1. About this clone: Its antigen is unknown.

The chain combines TRBV11-3 with TRBJ2-1; 10 bases map to TRBD1. This receptor was taken from an adult with an advanced solid tumor such as melanoma, head and neck, liver or kidney cancer. Sequencing used CD4+ or CD8+ T cells sorted from blood, obtained in a trial of the OX40 agonist ivuxolimab. CDR3 protein: CASSSSTGGNYNEQFF. The CDR3 DNA reads TGTGCCAGCAGCTCTTCGACAGGGGGCAACTACAATGAGCAGTTCTTC.